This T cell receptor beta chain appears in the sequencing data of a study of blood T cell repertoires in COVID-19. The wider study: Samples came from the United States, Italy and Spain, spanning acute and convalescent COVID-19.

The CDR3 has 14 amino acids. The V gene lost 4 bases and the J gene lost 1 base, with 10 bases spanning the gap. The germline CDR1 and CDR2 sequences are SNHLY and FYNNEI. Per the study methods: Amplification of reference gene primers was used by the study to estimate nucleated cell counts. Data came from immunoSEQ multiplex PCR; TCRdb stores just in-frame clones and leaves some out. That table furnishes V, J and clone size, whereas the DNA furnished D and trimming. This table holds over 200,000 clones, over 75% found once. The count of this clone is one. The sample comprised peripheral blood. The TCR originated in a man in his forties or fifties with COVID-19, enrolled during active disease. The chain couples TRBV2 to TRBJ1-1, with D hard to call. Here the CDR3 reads CASSGFGGNTEAFF. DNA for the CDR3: TGTGCCAGCAGTGGGTTCGGAGGGAACACTGAAGCTTTCTTT.